This T cell receptor beta chain comes out of a study of CD8+CD57+ T cells in acquired aplastic anemia. Study-level points and caveats: Researchers report that approximately 28 CD8+ CDR3 sequences appeared in both patients and controls.

J gave up 5 bases and V 0 bases, and 11 bases lay outside the gene matches. CDR1 and CDR2 (germline): SGHVS, FQNEAQ. This CDR3 is built from 19 residues. Of note for this clonotype: Antigen specificity is unknown.

The study profiled TCR beta VDJ and CDR3 using genomic DNA as template. TCRdb ran MiXCR on the reads and lists one entry per CDR3 protein. Among about 210,000 distinct CDR3 sequences listed, approximately 57% were seen once. The TCR was taken from a human donor in good health. The sample taken for sequencing was sorted CD4+, CD8+, or CD8+CD57+ T cells (not recorded which) from PBMCs. This rearrangement joins TRBV7-8 to TRBJ2-2; 11 bases fit TRBD1. CDR3 protein: CASSLAQLTGTGGTGELFF. CDR3 nucleotide sequence: TGTGCCAGCAGCTTAGCGCAGCTTACCGGGACAGGGGGAACCGGGGAGCTGTTTTTT.